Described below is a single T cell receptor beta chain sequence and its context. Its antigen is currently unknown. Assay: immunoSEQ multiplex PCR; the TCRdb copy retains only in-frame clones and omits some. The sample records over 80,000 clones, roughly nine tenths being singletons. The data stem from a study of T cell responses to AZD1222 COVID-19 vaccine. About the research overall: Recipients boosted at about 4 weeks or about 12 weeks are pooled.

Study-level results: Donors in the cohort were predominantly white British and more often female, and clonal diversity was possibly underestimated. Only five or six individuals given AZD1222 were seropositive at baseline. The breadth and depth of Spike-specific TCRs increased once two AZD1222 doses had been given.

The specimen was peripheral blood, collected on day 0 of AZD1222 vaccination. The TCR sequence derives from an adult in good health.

CDR3 sequence reads: CASSRGQGTEPTDGYTF. The CDR3 bases are TGTGCCAGCAGCCGAGGACAGGGGACCGAACCCACCGATGGCTACACCTTC. The gene calls are TRBV5-4 and TRBJ1-2, with TRBD1 matching 9 bases. Per the germline V gene, CDR1 is SGHNT and CDR2 is YYREEE (reference sequence). J was trimmed by 6 bases and V by 4 bases; bases with no gene match: 16. This CDR3 has 17 amino acids.